Each of the 15 T cell receptor beta chains below was sequenced from the same sample in a study of PD-1 blockade in classical Hodgkin lymphoma. Clones were read by immunoSEQ multiplex PCR, and TCRdb kept only the in-frame ones, dropping some. The profile shows tens of thousands of clones, around three fifths of them singletons. This sample's time point: cycle 4 day 1 (C4D1), after 6 weeks of nivolumab. Every single patient, without exception, relapsed after autologous stem cell transplantation, and brentuximab vedotin exposure varied. This sample comprised peripheral blood mononuclear cells (PBMCs), obtained before the fourth cycle of nivolumab. The receptor source for this set is a human donor with classical Hodgkin lymphoma.

The chain has TRBV19 and TRBJ2-2; D ambiguous. V was trimmed by 7 bases and J by 8 bases, leaving 14 bases between them. The germline CDR1 and CDR2 sequences are LNHDA and SQIVND (reference sequence). This CDR3 has 13 amino acids. This CDR3 reads CASIPDSSGELFF. The CDR3 nucleotides read TGTGCCAGTATCCCTGACTCTTCGGGGGAGCTGTTTTTT.

By frequency in the sample, this clone is medium-sized. This sequence joins TRBV30 and TRBJ2-7; 10 bases fit TRBD1. The germline CDR1 and CDR2 sequences are GTSNPN and SVGIG (reference sequence). With 3 bases clipped from V and 5 bases from J, the junction kept 7 bases outside the gene matches. There are 14 residues in the CDR3. The chain's CDR3 is CAWSAGDRGHEQYF. CDR3 nucleotides: TGTGCCTGGAGCGCGGGTGACAGGGGGCACGAGCAGTACTTC.

The chain has TRBV5-5 and TRBJ2-7; no clear D. CDR3 length: 14 residues. Trimming cost V 0 bases and J 5 bases, with 12 bases left between them. Per germline, CDR1 SGHKS and CDR2 YYEKEE (reference sequence). In nucleotides, the CDR3 is TGTGCCAGCAGCTTGGGGGCCGGCCAGGACGAGCAGTACTTC. This encodes CASSLGAGQDEQYF. Using reference TRBV5-5 and TRBJ2-7 for the parts outside the CDR3, the full variable domain is DAGVTQSPTHLIKTRGQQVTLRCSPISGHKSVSWYQQVLGQGPQFIFQYYEKEERGRGNFPDRFSARQFPNYSSELNVNALLLGDSALYLCASSLGAGQDEQYFGPGTRLTVT.

This chain connects TRBV2 to TRBJ1-4, with D unresolved. The CDR3 totals 13 residues. Deletions cut 2 bases from V and 9 bases from J, with 10 bases between. CDR1 and CDR2 from the germline V gene are SNHLY and FYNNEI. The CDR3 is CASSETHVQKLFF. CDR3 bases: TGTGCCAGCAGTGAAACTCATGTCCAAAAACTGTTTTTT.

The DNA for the CDR3 is TGTGCCAGCAGTTTATGGGAGGTGACAGCCTCGAACACTGAAGCTTTCTTT. Residues: CASSLWEVTASNTEAFF. The chain employs TRBV28 and TRBJ1-1; D perhaps matches TRBD1 (5 bases). Germline loops: CDR1 MDHEN, CDR2 SYDVKM. V was shortened by 0 bases and J by 1 base, with 15 bases between the two germline ends. The CDR3 runs to 17 residues.

The chain is built from TRBV21-1 and TRBJ2-7; TRBD2 reflects the table's D call only, with no check against the DNA. TRBV21-1 is marked as a pseudogene. This CDR3 contains 12 residues. The CDR3 DNA sequence: TGTGCCAGCGCTAGCGGACGGGTAGAGCAGTACTTC. Amino acids: CASASGRVEQYF.

The chain is built from TRBV4-1 and TRBJ2-1, with TRBD2 as a possible D gene (6 bases). This CDR3 has 14 amino acids. Germline assignment: CDR1 MGHRA and CDR2 YSYEKL. Deletions cut 4 bases from V and 3 bases from J, with 10 bases between. DNA of the CDR3: TGCGCCAGCAGCCTGGCGGGGAGCTACAATGAGCAGTTCTTC. Translated, it gives CASSLAGSYNEQFF.

This clone was seen a single time. The chain combines TRBV6-5 with TRBJ2-5; D call uncertain. Per the germline V gene, CDR1 is MNHEY and CDR2 is SVGAGI. Deletions cut 6 bases from V and 2 bases from J, with 16 bases between. The CDR3 has 15 residues. In nucleotides, the CDR3 is TGTGCCAGCAGCCCCCCCCGGGCCAGGCAAGAGACCCAGTACTTC. Its translation: CASSPPRARQETQYF.

The rearrangement uses TRBV7-2 and TRBJ2-5; no definite D call. The CDR3 has 16 amino acids. Germline lookup yields CDR1 SGHTA and CDR2 FQGNSA. V lost 0 bases to trimming and J lost 5 bases, with 16 bases between them. The CDR3 DNA sequence: TGTGCCAGCAGCTTAGCGAATACGCTTGAGTGGGAGACCCAGTACTTC. This encodes CASSLANTLEWETQYF. Drawing the rest from reference TRBV7-2 and TRBJ2-5, the complete variable domain is GAGVSQSPSNKVTEKGKDVELRCDPISGHTALYWYRQSLGQGLEFLIYFQGNSAPDKSGLPSDRFSAERTGGSVSTLTIQRTQQEDSAVYLCASSLANTLEWETQYFGPGTRLLVL.

The chain is built from TRBV7-2 and TRBJ2-5, with 12 bases aligning to TRBD2. CDR3 size: 17 residues. J was trimmed by 5 bases and V by 2 bases; bases with no gene match: 9. The germline V gene encodes CDR1 SGHTA and CDR2 FQGNSA. CDR3 DNA: TGTGCCAGCAGCTTAATGGCTAGCGGGGGGGCTAGGGAGACCCAGTACTTC. This gives the protein CASSLMASGGARETQYF.

The gene calls are TRBV5-6 and TRBJ2-5, with 10 positions matching TRBD2. Germline V CDR1 and CDR2: SGHDT, YYEEEE. With 2 bases clipped from V and 5 bases from J, the junction kept 6 bases outside the gene matches. The CDR3 is made up of 15 amino acids. The CDR3 region has the DNA TGTGCCAGCAGCTTTAGCGGGGGGTTCGCTGAGACCCAGTACTTC. Translating gives CASSFSGGFAETQYF.

This clone occurred a few times. The rearrangement links TRBV23-1 to TRBJ1-4; D is unresolved. TRBV23-1 carries the ORF label, with uncertain function. Trimming took 0 bases from V and 3 from J, leaving 11 bases between them. The CDR3 is 16 amino acids. This CDR3 is CASSQSPGPANEKLFF. In DNA form, the CDR3 reads TGCGCCAGCAGTCAATCCCCCGGGCCGGCTAATGAAAAACTGTTTTTT.

There are a few counts of this clone. The V and J genes are TRBV5-1 and TRBJ2-3, with D perhaps matching TRBD1 (6 bases). CDR3 length: 14 amino acids. The germline V and J ends were trimmed by 3 bases and 8 bases, with 16 bases remaining between them. CDR1 SGHRS and CDR2 YFSETQ come from the germline V gene. Here the CDR3 DNA reads TGCGCCAGCAGCTATGGACAGCCAGGAGGTACGCAGTATTTT. Translated, it gives CASSYGQPGGTQYF. The full variable domain, its missing parts supplied by reference TRBV5-1 and TRBJ2-3, is KAGVTQTPRYLIKTRGQQVTLSCSPISGHRSVSWYQQTPGQGLQFLFEYFSETQRNKGNFPGRFSGRQFSNSRSEMNVSTLELGDSALYLCASSYGQPGGTQYFGPGTRLTVL.

The chain carries TRBV6-5 and TRBJ2-5; D is uncertain. The CDR3 extends over 12 amino acids. CDR1 is MNHEY, CDR2 SVGAGI, per germline. V lost 5 bases and J 5 bases, leaving 9 bases between the germline ends. CDR3 amino acids: CASSHLSETQYF. CDR3 coding DNA: TGTGCCAGCAGTCACCTATCGGAGACCCAGTACTTC.

This clone was detected only a few times. This rearrangement joins TRBV28 to TRBJ2-5, with TRBD2 as a possible D gene (6 bases). V lost 5 bases and J lost 2, with 18 bases in between. This CDR3 has 16 residues. Germline CDR1 and CDR2: MDHEN and SYDVKM. CDR3 coding DNA: TGTGCCAGCAGTGAGGTCGGAGGGGCTCTACAAGAGACCCAGTACTTC. Encoded protein: CASSEVGGALQETQYF. The full variable domain, rest sourced from reference TRBV28 and TRBJ2-5, is DVKVTQSSRYLVKRTGEKVFLECVQDMDHENMFWYRQDPGLGLRLIYFSYDVKMKEKGDIPEGYSVSREKKERFSLILESASTNQTSMYLCASSEVGGALQETQYFGPGTRLLVL.